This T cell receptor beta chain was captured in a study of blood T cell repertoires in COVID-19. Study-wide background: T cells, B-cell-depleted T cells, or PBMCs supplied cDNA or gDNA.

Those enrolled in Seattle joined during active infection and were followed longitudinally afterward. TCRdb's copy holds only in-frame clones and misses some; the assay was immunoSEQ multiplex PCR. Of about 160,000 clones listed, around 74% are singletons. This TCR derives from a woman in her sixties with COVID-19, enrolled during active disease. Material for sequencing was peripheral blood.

This CDR3 reads CASRGYFRGPGETQYF. The CDR3 bases are TGTGCCAGCAGAGGATACTTCAGGGGGCCGGGGGAGACCCAGTACTTC. The V gene is TRBV25-1, the J gene TRBJ2-5, with 8 bases aligning to TRBD1. The CDR3 runs to 16 residues. V shed 6 bases and J 5 bases; nucleotides not matched to a gene: 14. The germline CDR1 and CDR2 sequences are MGHDK and SYGVNS.